This T cell receptor (beta chain) was observed in a study of cytomegalovirus exposure and HLA in healthy donors. A multiplex PCR was run with 60 Vbeta primers and 13 Jbeta primers. The table came from immunoSEQ multiplex PCR; TCRdb's copy has only in-frame clones and leaves some out. Of approximately 190,000 clones in the sample, roughly 70% are singletons; the top ten hold 2% to 3%. Study-level points and caveats: The study labeled roughly 160 TCR beta chains cytomegalovirus-associated. Later analysis showed most CMV-associated TCR beta chains appearing HLA-restricted. Being productive about 87% or about 30% of the time was typical of most TCR beta V segments in an earlier analysis.

In nominal health when sampled, donors likely had unrecorded immune exposures nonetheless. As regards this clone: No antigen is known for it.

The CDR3 length is 16 residues. Germline CDR1 and CDR2: MRHNA and SNTAGT. The junction had 2 bases not matched to a gene; V was cut back by 0 bases and J by 3 bases. The clonotype comes from a man aged 35 to 55 in good health and CMV-seropositive. The specimen was PBMCs. This chain links TRBV6-4 with TRBJ2-2; 9 bases are shared with TRBD1. CDR3 amino acids: CASSDSHRGHTGELFF. CDR3 in DNA: TGTGCCAGCAGTGACTCCCACAGGGGGCACACCGGGGAGCTGTTTTTT.